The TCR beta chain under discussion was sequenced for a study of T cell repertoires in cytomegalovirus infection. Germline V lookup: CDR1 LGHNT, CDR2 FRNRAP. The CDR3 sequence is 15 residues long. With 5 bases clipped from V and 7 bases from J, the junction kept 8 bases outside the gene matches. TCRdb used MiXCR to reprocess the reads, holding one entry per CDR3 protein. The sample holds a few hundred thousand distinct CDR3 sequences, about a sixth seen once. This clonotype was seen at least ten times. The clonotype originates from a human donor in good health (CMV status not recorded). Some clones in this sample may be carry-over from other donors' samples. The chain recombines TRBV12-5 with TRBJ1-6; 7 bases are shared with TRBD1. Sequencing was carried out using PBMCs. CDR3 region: CASGATGEVNSPLHF. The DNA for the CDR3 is TGTGCTAGTGGTGCCACAGGGGAGGTGAATTCACCCCTCCACTTT.